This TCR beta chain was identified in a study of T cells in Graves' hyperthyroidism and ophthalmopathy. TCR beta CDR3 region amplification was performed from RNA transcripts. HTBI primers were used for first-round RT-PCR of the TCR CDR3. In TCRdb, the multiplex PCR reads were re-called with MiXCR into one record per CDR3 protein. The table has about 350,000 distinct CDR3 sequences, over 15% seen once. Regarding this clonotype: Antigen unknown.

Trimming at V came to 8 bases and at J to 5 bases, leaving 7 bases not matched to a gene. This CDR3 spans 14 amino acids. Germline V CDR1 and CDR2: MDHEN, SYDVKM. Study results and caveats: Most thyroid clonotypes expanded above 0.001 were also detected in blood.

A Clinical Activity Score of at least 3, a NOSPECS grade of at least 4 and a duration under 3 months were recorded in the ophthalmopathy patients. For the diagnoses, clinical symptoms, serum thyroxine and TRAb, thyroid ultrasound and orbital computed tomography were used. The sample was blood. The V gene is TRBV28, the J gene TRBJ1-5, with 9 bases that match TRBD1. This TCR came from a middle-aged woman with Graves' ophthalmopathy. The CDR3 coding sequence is TGTGCCAGCGGGACAGGGATGCGCGATCAGCCCCAGCATTTT. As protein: CASGTGMRDQPQHF.